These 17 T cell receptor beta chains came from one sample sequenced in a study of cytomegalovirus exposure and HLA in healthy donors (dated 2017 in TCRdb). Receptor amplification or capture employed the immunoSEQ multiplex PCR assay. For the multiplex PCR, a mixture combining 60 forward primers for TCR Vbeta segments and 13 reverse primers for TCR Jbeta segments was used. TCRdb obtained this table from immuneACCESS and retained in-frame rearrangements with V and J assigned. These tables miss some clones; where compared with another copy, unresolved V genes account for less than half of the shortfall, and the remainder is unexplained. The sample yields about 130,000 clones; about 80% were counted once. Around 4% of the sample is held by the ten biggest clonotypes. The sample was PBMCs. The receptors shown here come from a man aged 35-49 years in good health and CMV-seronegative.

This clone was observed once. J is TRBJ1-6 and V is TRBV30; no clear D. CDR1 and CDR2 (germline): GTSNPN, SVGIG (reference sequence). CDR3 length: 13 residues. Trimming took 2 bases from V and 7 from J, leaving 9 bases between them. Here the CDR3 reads CAWSWEGNSPLHF. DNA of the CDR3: TGTGCCTGGAGTTGGGAGGGAAATTCACCCCTCCACTTT. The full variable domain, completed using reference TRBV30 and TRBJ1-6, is SQTIHQWPATLVQPVGSPLSLECTVEGTSNPNLYWYRQAAGRGLQLLFYSVGIGQISSEVPQNLSASRPQDRQFILSSKKLLLSDSGFYLCAWSWEGNSPLHFGNGTRLTVT.

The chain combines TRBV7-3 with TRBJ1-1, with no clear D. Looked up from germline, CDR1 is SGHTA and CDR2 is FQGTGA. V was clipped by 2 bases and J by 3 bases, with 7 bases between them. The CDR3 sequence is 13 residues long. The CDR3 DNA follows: TGTGCCAGCAGCTTATCAGGATACACTGAAGCTTTCTTT. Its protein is CASSLSGYTEAFF. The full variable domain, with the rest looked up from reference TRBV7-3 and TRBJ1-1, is GAGVSQTPSNKVTEKGKYVELRCDPISGHTALYWYRQSLGQGPEFLIYFQGTGAADDSGLPNDRFFAVRPEGSVSTLKIQRTERGDSAVYLCASSLSGYTEAFFGQGTRLTVV.

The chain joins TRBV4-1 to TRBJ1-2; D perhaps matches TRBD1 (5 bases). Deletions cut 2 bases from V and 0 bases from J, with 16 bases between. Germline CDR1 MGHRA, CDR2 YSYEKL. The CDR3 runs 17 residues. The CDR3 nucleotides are TGCGCCAGCAGCCAACCTATTCCCGGAGGGGCTAACTATGGCTACACCTTC. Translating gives CASSQPIPGGANYGYTF.

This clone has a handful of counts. CDR3 bases: TGTGCCAGTAGTACCCCACTAGCGGGATCAGATGAGCAGTTCTTC. Its protein is CASSTPLAGSDEQFF. This chain joins TRBV19 and TRBJ2-1; TRBD2 agrees at 10 bases. This CDR3 is built from 15 residues. The ends lost 4 bases at V and 8 bases at J; junction bases unmatched: 8. Germline assignment: CDR1 LNHDA and CDR2 SQIVND (reference sequence). The full variable domain, in which reference TRBV19 and TRBJ2-1 provide the parts outside the CDR3, is DGGITQSPKYLFRKEGQNVTLSCEQNLNHDAMYWYRQDPGQGLRLIYYSQIVNDFQKGDIAEGYSVSREKKESFPLTVTSAQKNPTAFYLCASSTPLAGSDEQFFGPGTRLTVL.

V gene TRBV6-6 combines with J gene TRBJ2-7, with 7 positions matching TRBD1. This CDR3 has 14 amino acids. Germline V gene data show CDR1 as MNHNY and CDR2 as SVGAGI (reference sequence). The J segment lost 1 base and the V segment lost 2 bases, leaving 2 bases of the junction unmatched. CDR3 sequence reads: CASSYGTESYEQYF. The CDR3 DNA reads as TGTGCCAGCAGTTACGGGACAGAGTCCTACGAGCAGTACTTC.

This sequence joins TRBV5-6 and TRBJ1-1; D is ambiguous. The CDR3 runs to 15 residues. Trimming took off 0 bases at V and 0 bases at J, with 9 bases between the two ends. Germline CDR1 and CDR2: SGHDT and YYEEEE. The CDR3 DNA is TGTGCCAGCAGCTTGGTCGGGATTATGAACACTGAAGCTTTCTTT. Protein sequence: CASSLVGIMNTEAFF.

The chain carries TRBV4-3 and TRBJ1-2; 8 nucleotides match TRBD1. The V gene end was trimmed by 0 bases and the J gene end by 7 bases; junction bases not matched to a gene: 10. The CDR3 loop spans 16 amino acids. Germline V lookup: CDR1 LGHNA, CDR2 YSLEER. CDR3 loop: CASSQDRGNRGGGYTF. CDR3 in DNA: TGCGCCAGCAGCCAAGATAGGGGTAACAGGGGGGGTGGCTACACCTTC.

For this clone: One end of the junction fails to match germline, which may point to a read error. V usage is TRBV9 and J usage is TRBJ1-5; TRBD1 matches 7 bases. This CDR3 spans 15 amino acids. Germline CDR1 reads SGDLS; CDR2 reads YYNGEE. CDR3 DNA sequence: TGTGCCAGCAGCGTGACAGGGAATAGCGATCAGCCCCAGCATTTT. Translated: CASSVTGNSDQPQHF.

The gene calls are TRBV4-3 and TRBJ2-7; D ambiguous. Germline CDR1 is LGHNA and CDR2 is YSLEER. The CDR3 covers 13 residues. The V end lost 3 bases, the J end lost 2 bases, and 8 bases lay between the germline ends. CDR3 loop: CASSHTETYEQYF. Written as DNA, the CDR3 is TGCGCCAGCAGCCATACGGAGACCTACGAGCAGTACTTC.

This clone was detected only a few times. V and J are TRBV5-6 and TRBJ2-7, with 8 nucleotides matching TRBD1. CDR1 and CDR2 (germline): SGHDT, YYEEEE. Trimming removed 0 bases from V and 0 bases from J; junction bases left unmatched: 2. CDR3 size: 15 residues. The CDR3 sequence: CASSLVGTGSYEQYF. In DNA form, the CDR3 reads TGTGCCAGCAGCTTGGTAGGGACAGGCTCCTACGAGCAGTACTTC.

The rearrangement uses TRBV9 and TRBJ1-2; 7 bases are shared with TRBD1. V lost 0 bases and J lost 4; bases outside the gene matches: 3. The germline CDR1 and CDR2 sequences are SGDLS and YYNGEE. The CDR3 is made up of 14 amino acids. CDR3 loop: CASSVEAGGYGYTF. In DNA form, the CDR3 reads TGTGCCAGCAGCGTAGAGGCAGGGGGCTATGGCTACACCTTC.

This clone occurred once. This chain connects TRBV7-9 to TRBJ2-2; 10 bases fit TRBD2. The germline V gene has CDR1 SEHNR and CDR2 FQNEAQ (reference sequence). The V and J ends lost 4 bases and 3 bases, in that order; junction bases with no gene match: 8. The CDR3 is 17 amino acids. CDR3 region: CASSSQKRGGYTGELFF. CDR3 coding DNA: TGTGCCAGCAGCTCCCAAAAGCGGGGGGGATACACCGGGGAGCTGTTTTTT.

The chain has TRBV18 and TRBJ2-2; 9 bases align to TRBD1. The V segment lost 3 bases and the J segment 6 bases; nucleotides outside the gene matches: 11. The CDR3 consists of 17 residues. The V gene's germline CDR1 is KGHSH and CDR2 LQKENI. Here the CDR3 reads CASSPGTGTGSSGELFF. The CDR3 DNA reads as TGTGCCAGCTCACCGGGAACCGGGACAGGGTCGTCCGGGGAGCTGTTTTTT.

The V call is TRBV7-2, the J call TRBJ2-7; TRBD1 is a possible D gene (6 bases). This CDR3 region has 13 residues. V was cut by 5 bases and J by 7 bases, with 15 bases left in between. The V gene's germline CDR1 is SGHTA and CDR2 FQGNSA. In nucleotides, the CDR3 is TGTGCCAGCAGCCCAATGGTGCAGGGGGAGCAGTACTTC. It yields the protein CASSPMVQGEQYF. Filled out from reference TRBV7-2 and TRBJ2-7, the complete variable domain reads GAGVSQSPSNKVTEKGKDVELRCDPISGHTALYWYRQSLGQGLEFLIYFQGNSAPDKSGLPSDRFSAERTGGSVSTLTIQRTQQEDSAVYLCASSPMVQGEQYFGPGTRLTVT.

The CDR3 DNA follows: TGTGCCAGCAGTGATGGTAGGCTAGCGGGGACCAATGAGCAGTTCTTC. This codes for CASSDGRLAGTNEQFF. The chain uses TRBV6-1 and TRBJ2-1; 9 positions match TRBD2. Germline CDR1 MNHNS, CDR2 SASEGT. The CDR3 totals 16 residues. V lost 3 bases, J lost 6 bases, and 9 bases stayed unmatched.

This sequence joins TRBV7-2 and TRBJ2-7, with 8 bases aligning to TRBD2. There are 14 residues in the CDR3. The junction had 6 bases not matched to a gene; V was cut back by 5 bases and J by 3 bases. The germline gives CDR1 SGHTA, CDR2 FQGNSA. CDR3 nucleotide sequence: TGTGCCAGCAGCCCCGGGACTAGTTACTACGAGCAGTACTTC. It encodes CASSPGTSYYEQYF.

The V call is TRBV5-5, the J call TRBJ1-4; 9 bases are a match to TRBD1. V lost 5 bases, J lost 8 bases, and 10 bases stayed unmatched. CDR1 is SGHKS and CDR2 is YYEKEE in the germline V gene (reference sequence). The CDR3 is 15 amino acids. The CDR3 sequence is CASSIQGTGYEKLFF. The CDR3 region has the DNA TGTGCCAGCAGTATCCAGGGGACAGGGTACGAAAAACTGTTTTTT.